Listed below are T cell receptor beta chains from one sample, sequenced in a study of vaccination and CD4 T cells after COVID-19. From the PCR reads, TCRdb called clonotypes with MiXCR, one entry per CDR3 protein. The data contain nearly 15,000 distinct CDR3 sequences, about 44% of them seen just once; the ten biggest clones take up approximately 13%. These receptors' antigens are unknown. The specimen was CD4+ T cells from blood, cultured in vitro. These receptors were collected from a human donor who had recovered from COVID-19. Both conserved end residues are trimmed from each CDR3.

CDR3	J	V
ASSDPGQGNTIY	TRBJ1-3	TRBV5-1
ASTSPHGGLSGYT	TRBJ1-2	TRBV6-1
ASSLGWDRGMNTEAF	TRBJ1-1	TRBV7-8
ASSLGWRSQWVQF	TRBJ2-1	TRBV11-3
ASSFLRQQAF	TRBJ1-1	TRBV12-3/TRBV12-4
ASSQGRGGRETQY	TRBJ2-5	TRBV4-1
ATSGGGQASNYGYT	TRBJ1-2	TRBV15
ASSFFATEVQTQY	TRBJ2-5	TRBV27
ASSEYGVGSSDTQY	TRBJ2-3	TRBV25-1
ASSPDRAHQPQH	TRBJ1-5	TRBV12-3/TRBV12-4
ASRPSPNTGELF	TRBJ2-2	TRBV6-1
SAREQGRREKLF	TRBJ1-4	TRBV20-1